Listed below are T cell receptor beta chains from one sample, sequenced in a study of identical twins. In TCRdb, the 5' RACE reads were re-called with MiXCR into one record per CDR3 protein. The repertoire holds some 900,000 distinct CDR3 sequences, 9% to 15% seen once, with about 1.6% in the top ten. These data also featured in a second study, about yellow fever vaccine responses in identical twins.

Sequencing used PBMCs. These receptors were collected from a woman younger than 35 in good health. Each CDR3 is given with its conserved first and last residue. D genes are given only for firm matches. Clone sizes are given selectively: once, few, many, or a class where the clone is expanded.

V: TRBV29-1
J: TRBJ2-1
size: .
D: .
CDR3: CSVVFPGGDYNEQFF
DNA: TGCAGCGTTGTTTTTCCCGGCGGAGACTACAATGAGCAGTTCTTC

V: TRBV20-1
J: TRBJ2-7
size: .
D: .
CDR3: CSAARPGHDYEQYF
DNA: TGCAGTGCCGCGCGACCGGGACACGACTACGAGCAGTACTTC

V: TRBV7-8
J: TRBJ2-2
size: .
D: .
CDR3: CARPGGQGIGGELFF
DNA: TGTGCCAGGCCTGGGGGGCAGGGGATTGGCGGGGAGCTGTTTTTT

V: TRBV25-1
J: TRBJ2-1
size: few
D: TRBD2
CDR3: CASSESQREGPDEQFF
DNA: TGTGCCAGCAGTGAATCTCAGCGGGAGGGCCCGGATGAGCAGTTCTTC

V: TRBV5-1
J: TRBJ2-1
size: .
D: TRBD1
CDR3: CAISLGQETNEQFF
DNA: TGCGCCATCAGTCTCGGACAGGAGACCAATGAGCAGTTCTTC

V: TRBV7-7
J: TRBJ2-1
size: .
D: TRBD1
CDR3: CASSSSTVGQGPHEQFF
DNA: TGTGCCAGCAGCTCTTCCACGGTAGGACAGGGTCCCCATGAGCAGTTCTTC

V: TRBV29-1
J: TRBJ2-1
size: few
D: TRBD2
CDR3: CSVEGAGLANEQFF
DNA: TGCAGCGTTGAAGGAGCGGGACTGGCCAATGAGCAGTTCTTC

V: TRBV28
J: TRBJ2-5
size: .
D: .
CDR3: CASSLAVFKETQYF
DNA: TGTGCCAGCAGTTTGGCTGTGTTTAAAGAGACCCAGTACTTC

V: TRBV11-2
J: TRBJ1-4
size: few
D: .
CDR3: CASSLESPREKLFF
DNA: TGTGCCAGCAGCTTAGAGTCTCCCCGTGAAAAACTGTTTTTT

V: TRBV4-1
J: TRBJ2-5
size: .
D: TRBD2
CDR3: CASSQGLAGGPGQETQYF
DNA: TGCGCCAGCAGCCAGGGACTAGCGGGGGGGCCAGGGCAAGAGACCCAGTACTTC

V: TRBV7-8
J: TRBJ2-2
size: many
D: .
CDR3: CASSLRAYGELFF
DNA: TGTGCCAGCAGCCTCCGGGCGTACGGGGAGCTGTTTTTT

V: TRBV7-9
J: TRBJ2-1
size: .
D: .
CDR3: CASSLAWADEQFF
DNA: TGTGCCAGCAGCTTAGCTTGGGCGGACGAGCAGTTCTTC

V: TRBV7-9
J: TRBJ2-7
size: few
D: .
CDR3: CASSAGQPYEQYF
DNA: TGTGCCAGCAGCGCGGGACAGCCCTACGAGCAGTACTTC

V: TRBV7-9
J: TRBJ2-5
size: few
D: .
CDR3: CASRLSGDFAEGTQYF
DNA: TGTGCCAGCAGACTTTCTGGGGACTTTGCAGAGGGGACCCAGTACTTC

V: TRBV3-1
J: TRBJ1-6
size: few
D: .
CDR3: CASSQFSQVSPLHF
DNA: TGTGCCAGCAGCCAGTTCAGTCAGGTTTCACCCCTCCACTTT

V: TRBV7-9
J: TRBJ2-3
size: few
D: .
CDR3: CASSLALPGAADTQYF
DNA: TGTGCCAGCAGCTTAGCGCTCCCAGGGGCGGCAGATACGCAGTATTTT

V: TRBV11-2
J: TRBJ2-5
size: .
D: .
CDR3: CASSPTPPVTQYF
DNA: TGTGCCAGCAGCCCGACACCCCCGGTGACCCAGTACTTC

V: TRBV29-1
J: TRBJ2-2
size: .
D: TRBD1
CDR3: CSVVPTAGTGKSGELFF
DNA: TGCAGCGTTGTCCCCACCGCGGGGACAGGGAAGTCCGGGGAGCTGTTTTTT

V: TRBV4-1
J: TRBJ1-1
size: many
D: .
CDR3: CASSQDALGTEAFF
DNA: TGCGCCAGCAGCCAAGATGCTCTGGGGACTGAAGCTTTCTTT

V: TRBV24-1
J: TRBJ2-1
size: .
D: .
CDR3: CATSDFDTEGQFF
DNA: TGTGCCACCAGTGACTTCGACACCGAGGGGCAGTTCTTC